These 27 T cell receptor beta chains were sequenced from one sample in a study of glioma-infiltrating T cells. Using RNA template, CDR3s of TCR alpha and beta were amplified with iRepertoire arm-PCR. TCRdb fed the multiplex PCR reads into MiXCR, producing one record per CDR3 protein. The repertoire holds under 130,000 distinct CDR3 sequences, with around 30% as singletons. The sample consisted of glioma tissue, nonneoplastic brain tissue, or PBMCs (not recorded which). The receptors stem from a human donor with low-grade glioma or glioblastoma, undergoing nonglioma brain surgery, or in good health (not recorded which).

In DNA, the CDR3 is TGTGCCAGCAGGCGACTGGAAGATGAGCAGTTCTTC. This encodes CASRRLEDEQFF. V usage is TRBV2 and J usage is TRBJ2-1; D not certain. The CDR3 length is 12 residues. V was trimmed by 6 bases and J by 8 bases, leaving 11 bases between them. Looked up from germline, CDR1 is SNHLY and CDR2 is FYNNEI.

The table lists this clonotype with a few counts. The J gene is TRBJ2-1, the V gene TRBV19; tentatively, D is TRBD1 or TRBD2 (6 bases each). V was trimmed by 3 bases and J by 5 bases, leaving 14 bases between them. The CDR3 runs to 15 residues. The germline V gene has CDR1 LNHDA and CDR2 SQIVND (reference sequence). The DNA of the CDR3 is TGTGCCAGTAGTATCGACCCGGGGGCGCACAATGAGCAGTTCTTC. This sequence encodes CASSIDPGAHNEQFF.

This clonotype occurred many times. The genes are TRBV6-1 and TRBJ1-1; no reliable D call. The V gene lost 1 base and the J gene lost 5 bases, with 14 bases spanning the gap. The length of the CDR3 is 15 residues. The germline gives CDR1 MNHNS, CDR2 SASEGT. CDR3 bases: TGTGCCAGCAGTGAAGGGGCATTCTGGAAGACTGAAGCTTTCTTT. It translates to CASSEGAFWKTEAFF.

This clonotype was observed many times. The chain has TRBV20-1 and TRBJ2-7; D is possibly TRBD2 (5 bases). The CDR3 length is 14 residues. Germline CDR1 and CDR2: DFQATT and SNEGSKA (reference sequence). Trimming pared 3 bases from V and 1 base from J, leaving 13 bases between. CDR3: CSARISGRSYEQYF. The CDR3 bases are TGCAGTGCTAGGATTTCTGGGAGATCCTACGAGCAGTACTTC.

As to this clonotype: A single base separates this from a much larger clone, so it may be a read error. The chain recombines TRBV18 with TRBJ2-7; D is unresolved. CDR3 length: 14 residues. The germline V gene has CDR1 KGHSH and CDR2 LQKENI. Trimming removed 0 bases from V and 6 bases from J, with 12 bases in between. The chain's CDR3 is CASSPPQCLGEQYF. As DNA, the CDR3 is TGTGCCAGCTCACCACCGCAGTGTCTGGGCGAGCAGTACTTC.

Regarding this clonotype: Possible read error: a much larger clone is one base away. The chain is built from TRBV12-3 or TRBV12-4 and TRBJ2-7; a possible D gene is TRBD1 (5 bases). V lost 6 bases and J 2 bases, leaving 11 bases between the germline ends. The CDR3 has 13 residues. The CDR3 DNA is TGTGCCAGCAGCTTGGGGCCCCCCTACGAGCAGTACTTC. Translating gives CASSLGPPYEQYF.

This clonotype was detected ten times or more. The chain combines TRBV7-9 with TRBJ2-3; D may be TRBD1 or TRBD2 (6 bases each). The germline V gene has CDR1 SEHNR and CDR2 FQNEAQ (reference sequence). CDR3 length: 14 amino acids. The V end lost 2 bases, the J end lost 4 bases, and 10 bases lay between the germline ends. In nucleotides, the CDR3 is TGTGCCAGCAGCTTACCGGGGGCGGCAGATACGCAGTATTTT. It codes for CASSLPGAADTQYF.

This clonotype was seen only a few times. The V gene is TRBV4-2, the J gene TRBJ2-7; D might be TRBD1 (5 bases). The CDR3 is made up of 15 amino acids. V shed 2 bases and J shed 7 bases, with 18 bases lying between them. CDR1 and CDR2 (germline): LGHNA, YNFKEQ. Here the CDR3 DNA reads TGTGCCAGCAGCCAATGGCAGGGTCAGATGAGGGAGCAGTACTTC. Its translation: CASSQWQGQMREQYF.

CDR3 in DNA: TGTGCCAGCTCACCGACGCGTGGCGGGGAAGATACGCAGTATTTT. Translation: CASSPTRGGEDTQYF. V usage is TRBV18 and J usage is TRBJ2-3; tentative D call: TRBD2 (6 bases). V shed 3 bases and J shed 5 bases, with 15 bases lying between them. The CDR3 has 15 amino acids. CDR1 and CDR2 (germline): KGHSH, LQKENI.

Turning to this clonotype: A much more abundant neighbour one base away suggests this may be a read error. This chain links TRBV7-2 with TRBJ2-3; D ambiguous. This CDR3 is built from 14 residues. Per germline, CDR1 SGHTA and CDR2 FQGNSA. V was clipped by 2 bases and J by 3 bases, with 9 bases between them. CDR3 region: CASSLLSGTDTQYF. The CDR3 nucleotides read TGTGCCAGCAGCTTACTGTCAGGTACAGATACGCAGTATTTT.

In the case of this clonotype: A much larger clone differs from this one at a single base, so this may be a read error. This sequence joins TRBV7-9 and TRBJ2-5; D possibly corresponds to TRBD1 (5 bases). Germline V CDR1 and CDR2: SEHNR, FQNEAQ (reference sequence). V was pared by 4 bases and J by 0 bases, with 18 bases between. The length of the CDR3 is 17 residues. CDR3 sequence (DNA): TGTGCCAGCAGCTCCTTCACCGAAGACAGAAACCAAGAGACCCAGTACTTC. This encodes CASSSFTEDRNQETQYF.

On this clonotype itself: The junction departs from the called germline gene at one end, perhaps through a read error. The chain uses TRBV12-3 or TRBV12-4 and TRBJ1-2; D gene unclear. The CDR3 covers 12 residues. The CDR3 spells CASSFGGNGHTF. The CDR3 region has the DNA TGTGCCAGCAGTTTTGGAGGGAATGGCCACACCTTC.

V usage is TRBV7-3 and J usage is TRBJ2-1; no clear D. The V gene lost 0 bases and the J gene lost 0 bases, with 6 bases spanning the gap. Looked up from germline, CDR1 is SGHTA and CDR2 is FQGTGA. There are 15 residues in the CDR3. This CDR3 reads CASSLTANSYNEQFF. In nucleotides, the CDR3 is TGTGCCAGCAGCTTAACTGCTAACTCCTACAATGAGCAGTTCTTC.

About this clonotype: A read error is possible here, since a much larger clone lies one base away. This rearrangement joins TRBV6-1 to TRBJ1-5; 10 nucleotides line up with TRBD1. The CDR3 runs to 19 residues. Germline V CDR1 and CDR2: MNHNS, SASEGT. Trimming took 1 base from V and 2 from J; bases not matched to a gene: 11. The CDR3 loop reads CASSEEAGQGSRRNQPQHF. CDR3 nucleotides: TGTGCCAGCAGTGAAGAAGCGGGACAGGGGTCGCGGCGCAATCAGCCCCAGCATTTT.

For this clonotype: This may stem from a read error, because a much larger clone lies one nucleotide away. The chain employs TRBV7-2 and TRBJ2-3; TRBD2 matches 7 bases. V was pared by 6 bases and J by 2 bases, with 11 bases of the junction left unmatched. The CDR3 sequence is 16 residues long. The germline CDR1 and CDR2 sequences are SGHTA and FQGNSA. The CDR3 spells CASSARLAGDTDTQYF. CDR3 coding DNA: TGTGCCAGCAGTGCAAGGCTTGCGGGGGACACAGATACGCAGTATTTT.

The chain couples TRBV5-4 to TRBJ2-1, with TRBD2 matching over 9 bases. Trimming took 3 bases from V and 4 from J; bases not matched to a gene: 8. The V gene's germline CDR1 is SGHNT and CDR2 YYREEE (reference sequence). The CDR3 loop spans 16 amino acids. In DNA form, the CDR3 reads TGTGCCAGCAGCTCTCCGGCTAGCGGGGAATACAATGAGCAGTTCTTC. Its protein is CASSSPASGEYNEQFF.

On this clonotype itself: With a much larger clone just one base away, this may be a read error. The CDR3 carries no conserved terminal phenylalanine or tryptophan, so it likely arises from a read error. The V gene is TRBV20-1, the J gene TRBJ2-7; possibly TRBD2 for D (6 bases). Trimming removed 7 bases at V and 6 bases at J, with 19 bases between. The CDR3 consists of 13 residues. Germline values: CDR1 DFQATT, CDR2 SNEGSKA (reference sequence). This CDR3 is CSGQKHGGLEQYL. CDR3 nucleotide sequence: TGCAGTGGCCAGAAACACGGGGGACTCGAGCAGTACTTA.

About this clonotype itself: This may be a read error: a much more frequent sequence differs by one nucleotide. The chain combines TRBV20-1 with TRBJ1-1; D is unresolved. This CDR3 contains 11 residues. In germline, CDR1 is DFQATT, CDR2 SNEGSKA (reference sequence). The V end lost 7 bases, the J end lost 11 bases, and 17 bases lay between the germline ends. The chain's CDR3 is CSGTGSTNAFF. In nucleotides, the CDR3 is TGCAGTGGTACCGGTTCGACGAATGCTTTCTTT.

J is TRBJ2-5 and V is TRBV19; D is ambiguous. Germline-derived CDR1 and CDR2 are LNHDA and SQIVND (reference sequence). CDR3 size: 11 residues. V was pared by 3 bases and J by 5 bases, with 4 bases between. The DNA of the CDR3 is TGTGCCAGTAGTATGGAGGAGACCCAGTACTTC. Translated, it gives CASSMEETQYF. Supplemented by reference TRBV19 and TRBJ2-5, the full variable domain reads DGGITQSPKYLFRKEGQNVTLSCEQNLNHDAMYWYRQDPGQGLRLIYYSQIVNDFQKGDIAEGYSVSREKKESFPLTVTSAQKNPTAFYLCASSMEETQYFGPGTRLLVL.

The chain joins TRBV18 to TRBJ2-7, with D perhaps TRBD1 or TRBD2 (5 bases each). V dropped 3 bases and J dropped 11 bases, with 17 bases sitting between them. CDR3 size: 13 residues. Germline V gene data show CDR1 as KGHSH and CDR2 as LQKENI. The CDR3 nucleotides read TGTGCCAGCTCACCTCCGATCGGGGACGGGAAGTACTTC. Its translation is CASSPPIGDGKYF.

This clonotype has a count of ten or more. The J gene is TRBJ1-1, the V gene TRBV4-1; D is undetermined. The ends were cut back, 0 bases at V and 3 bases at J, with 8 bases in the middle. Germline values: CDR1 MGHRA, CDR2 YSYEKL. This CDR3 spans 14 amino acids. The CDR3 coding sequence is TGCGCCAGCAGCCAAGATGAGGGCTACACTGAAGCTTTCTTT. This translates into CASSQDEGYTEAFF.

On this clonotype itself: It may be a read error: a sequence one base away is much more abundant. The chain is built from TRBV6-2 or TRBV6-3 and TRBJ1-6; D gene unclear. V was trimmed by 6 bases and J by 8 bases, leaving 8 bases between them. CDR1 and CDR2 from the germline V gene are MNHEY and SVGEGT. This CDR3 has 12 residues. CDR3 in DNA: TGTGCCAGCAGACTTGGGTATTCACCCCTCCACTTT. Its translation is CASRLGYSPLHF.

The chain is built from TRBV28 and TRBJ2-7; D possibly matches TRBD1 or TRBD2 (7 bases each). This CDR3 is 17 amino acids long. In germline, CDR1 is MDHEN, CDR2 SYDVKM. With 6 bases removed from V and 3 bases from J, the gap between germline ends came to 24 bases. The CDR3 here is CASRTPGGGRRSYEQYF. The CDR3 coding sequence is TGTGCCAGCAGAACCCCAGGGGGGGGACGACGAAGCTACGAGCAGTACTTC.

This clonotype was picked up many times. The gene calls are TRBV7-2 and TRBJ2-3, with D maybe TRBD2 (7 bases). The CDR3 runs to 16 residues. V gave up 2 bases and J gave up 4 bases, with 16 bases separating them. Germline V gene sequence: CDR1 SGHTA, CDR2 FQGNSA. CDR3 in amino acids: CASSLRLGGASDTQYF. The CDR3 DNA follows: TGTGCCAGCAGCTTAAGACTAGGGGGGGCCTCAGATACGCAGTATTTT.

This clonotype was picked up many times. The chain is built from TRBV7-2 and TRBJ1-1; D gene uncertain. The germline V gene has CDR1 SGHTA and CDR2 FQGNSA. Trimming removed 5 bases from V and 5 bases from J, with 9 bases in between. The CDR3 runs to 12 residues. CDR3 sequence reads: CASSPQRTEAFF. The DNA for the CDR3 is TGTGCCAGCAGCCCCCAAAGGACTGAAGCTTTCTTT. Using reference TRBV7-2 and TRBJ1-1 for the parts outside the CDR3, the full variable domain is GAGVSQSPSNKVTEKGKDVELRCDPISGHTALYWYRQSLGQGLEFLIYFQGNSAPDKSGLPSDRFSAERTGGSVSTLTIQRTQQEDSAVYLCASSPQRTEAFFGQGTRLTVV.

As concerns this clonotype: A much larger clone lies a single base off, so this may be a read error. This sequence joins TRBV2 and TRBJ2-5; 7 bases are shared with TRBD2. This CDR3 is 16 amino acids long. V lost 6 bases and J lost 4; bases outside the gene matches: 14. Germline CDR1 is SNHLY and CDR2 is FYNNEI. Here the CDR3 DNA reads TGTGCCAGCAGCCGACTAGCAAACCTGGGGGGAGAGACCCAGTACTTC. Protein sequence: CASSRLANLGGETQYF. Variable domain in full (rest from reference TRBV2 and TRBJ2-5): EPEVTQTPSHQVTQMGQEVILRCVPISNHLYFYWYRQILGQKVEFLVSFYNNEISEKSEIFDDQFSVERPDGSNFTLKIRSTKLEDSAMYFCASSRLANLGGETQYFGPGTRLLVL.

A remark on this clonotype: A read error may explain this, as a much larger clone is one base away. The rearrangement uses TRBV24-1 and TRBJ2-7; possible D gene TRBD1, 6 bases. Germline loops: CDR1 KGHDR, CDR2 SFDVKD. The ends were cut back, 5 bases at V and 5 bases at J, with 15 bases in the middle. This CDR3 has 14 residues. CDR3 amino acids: CATSGTGTLDEQYF. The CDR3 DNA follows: TGTGCCACCAGTGGTACCGGGACACTGGACGAGCAGTACTTC.